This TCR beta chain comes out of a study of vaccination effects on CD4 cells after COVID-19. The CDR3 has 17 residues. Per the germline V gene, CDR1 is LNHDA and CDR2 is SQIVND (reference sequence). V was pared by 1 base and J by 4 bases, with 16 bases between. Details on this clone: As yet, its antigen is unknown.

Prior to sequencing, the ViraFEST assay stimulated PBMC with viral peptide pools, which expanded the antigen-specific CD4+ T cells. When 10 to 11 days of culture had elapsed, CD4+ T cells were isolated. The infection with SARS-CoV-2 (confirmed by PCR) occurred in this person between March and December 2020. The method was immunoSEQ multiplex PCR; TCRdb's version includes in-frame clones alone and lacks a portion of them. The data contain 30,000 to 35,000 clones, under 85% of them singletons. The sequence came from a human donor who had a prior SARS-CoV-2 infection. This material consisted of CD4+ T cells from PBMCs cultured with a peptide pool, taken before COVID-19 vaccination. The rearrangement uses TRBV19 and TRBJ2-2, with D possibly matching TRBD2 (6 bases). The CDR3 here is CASSIGGGAGITGELFF. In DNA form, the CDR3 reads TGTGCCAGTAGTATAGGAGGAGGGGCAGGGATCACCGGGGAGCTGTTTTTT.